The 27 T cell receptor beta chains reported below all come from one sample, sequenced in a study of cytomegalovirus exposure and HLA in healthy donors. Use of 60 Vbeta and 13 Jbeta primers characterized the PCR. Using immunoSEQ multiplex PCR, the repertoire was profiled, and TCRdb retains in-frame clones only, with some absent. In the table there are some 130,000 clones, more than 75% of which are singletons. The sample was PBMCs. These receptors all come from a female donor in good health and CMV-seronegative.

The V and J genes are TRBV14 and TRBJ1-4; D not resolved. Germline V gene sequence: CDR1 SGHDN, CDR2 FVKESK. The CDR3 contains 13 residues. V lost 10 bases and J 0 bases, leaving 9 bases between the germline ends. The CDR3 loop is CATSRATNEKLFF. The CDR3 region has the DNA TGTGCCACCAGTCGGGCAACTAATGAAAAACTGTTTTTT.

This rearrangement joins TRBV4-3 to TRBJ1-2; D not certain. The CDR3 covers 18 residues. Trimming left V 1 base short and J 2 bases short, with 20 bases between. Germline V gene sequence: CDR1 LGHNA, CDR2 YSLEER. CDR3 in DNA: TGCGCCAGCAGCCAAGTCGCCCCGCGGGGTATACCAAACTATGGCTACACCTTC. This codes for CASSQVAPRGIPNYGYTF.

The chain has TRBV27 and TRBJ2-3, with D perhaps matching TRBD2 (6 bases). Looked up from germline, CDR1 is MNHEY and CDR2 is SMNVEV (reference sequence). V was trimmed by 5 bases and J by 2 bases, leaving 11 bases between them. This CDR3 contains 14 residues. Here the CDR3 reads CASSLRLVTDTQYF. The CDR3, as DNA: TGTGCCAGCAGTCTCCGACTAGTCACAGATACGCAGTATTTT.

The genes are TRBV18 and TRBJ2-1; maybe TRBD2 (5 bases). Germline V gene sequence: CDR1 KGHSH, CDR2 LQKENI. This CDR3 spans 14 amino acids. The V end lost 0 bases, the J end lost 7 bases, and 10 bases lay between the germline ends. CDR3 coding DNA: TGTGCCAGCTCACCACCCCTTGCGGGTAATGAGCAGTTCTTC. Amino acid sequence: CASSPPLAGNEQFF.

The V and J genes are TRBV10-3 and TRBJ2-7; 7 bases line up with TRBD2. After removal of 8 bases from V and 1 base from J, the junction contained 8 bases not matched to a gene. The V gene's germline CDR1 is ENHRY and CDR2 SYGVKD. CDR3 length: 14 residues. The CDR3 bases are TGTGCCATCGGCGGGGGAAGGGCTTCCTACGAGCAGTACTTC. Translation gives CAIGGGRASYEQYF.

The rearrangement uses TRBV29-1 and TRBJ2-7, with 7 bases matching TRBD1. The CDR3 totals 15 residues. The germline CDR1 and CDR2 sequences are SQVTM and ANQGSEA. V shed 0 bases and J 5 bases; nucleotides not matched to a gene: 10. CDR3 protein: CSVEDPRAGGDEQYF. In DNA form, the CDR3 reads TGCAGCGTTGAAGATCCGCGGGCAGGGGGAGACGAGCAGTACTTC.

V usage is TRBV4-3 and J usage is TRBJ2-1; the D gene is possibly TRBD2 (6 bases). Germline-derived CDR1 and CDR2 are LGHNA and YSLEER. This CDR3 is 15 amino acids long. The V end was cut by 5 bases, the J end by 1 base, with 12 bases between. The DNA of the CDR3 is TGCGCCAGCAGCGATCCTAGCGTTTCCTACAATGAGCAGTTCTTC. Residues: CASSDPSVSYNEQFF.

This rearrangement joins TRBV28 to TRBJ2-7; D call uncertain. The germline CDR1 and CDR2 sequences are MDHEN and SYDVKM. The CDR3 runs 17 residues. Trimming cost V 6 bases and J 9 bases, with 30 bases left between them. CDR3 protein: CASSPPPADTKLRVQYF. In DNA form, the CDR3 reads TGTGCCAGCAGCCCTCCCCCGGCAGATACTAAGTTACGAGTGCAGTACTTC.

This sequence joins TRBV5-1 and TRBJ2-1, with 12 bases matching TRBD2. Germline-derived CDR1 and CDR2 are SGHRS and YFSETQ. This CDR3 comprises 16 residues. V gave up 4 bases and J gave up 6 bases; unmatched junction bases: 8. In nucleotides, the CDR3 is TGCGCCAGCAGCCCTCTAGCGGGAGGGTCGGGCAATGAGCAGTTCTTC. Its translation is CASSPLAGGSGNEQFF.

This chain links TRBV9 with TRBJ2-7; 11 positions match TRBD2. CDR3 size: 16 residues. The V gene end was trimmed by 4 bases and the J gene end by 4 bases; junction bases not matched to a gene: 10. Germline CDR1 and CDR2: SGDLS and YYNGEE. CDR3 amino acids: CASSPSGTSGLYEQYF. DNA for the CDR3: TGTGCCAGCAGCCCCTCCGGGACTAGCGGTTTATACGAGCAGTACTTC.

J is TRBJ1-5 and V is TRBV28, with a tentative D call TRBD1 (6 bases). This CDR3 has 13 residues. V lost 6 bases to trimming and J lost 7 bases, with 13 bases between them. Germline lookup yields CDR1 MDHEN and CDR2 SYDVKM. The CDR3 spells CASSSNRVQPQHF. In DNA form, the CDR3 reads TGTGCCAGCAGCTCCAACAGGGTACAGCCCCAGCATTTT. The entire variable domain, with the rest obtained from reference TRBV28 and TRBJ1-5, is as follows: DVKVTQSSRYLVKRTGEKVFLECVQDMDHENMFWYRQDPGLGLRLIYFSYDVKMKEKGDIPEGYSVSREKKERFSLILESASTNQTSMYLCASSSNRVQPQHFGDGTRLSIL.

In DNA form, the CDR3 reads TGCAGCGTTCAAGTGGTCTTGCGGGGGACCTACGAGCAGTACTTC. Residues: CSVQVVLRGTYEQYF. The V gene is TRBV29-1, the J gene TRBJ2-7, with 7 bases fitting TRBD2. This CDR3 region has 15 residues. Germline CDR1 SQVTM, CDR2 ANQGSEA. The V and J ends lost 5 bases and 2 bases, in that order; junction bases with no gene match: 12.

The V and J genes are TRBV5-1 and TRBJ2-5; the match to TRBD2 covers 9 bases. The better agreement between TRBJ2-7 and the DNA end casts doubt on the J call. CDR3 size: 15 residues. The V gene's germline CDR1 is SGHRS and CDR2 YFSETQ. CDR3 in amino acids: CASSLESGRSYEQYF. DNA of the CDR3: TGCGCCAGCAGCTTAGAAAGCGGGAGGTCCTACGAGCAGTACTTC.

The CDR3 region has the DNA TGTGCCAGCAGCGTTCGGACTAGCGCCACAGATACGCAGTATTTT. Protein: CASSVRTSATDTQYF. The chain employs TRBV9 and TRBJ2-3; 9 bases are shared with TRBD2. Trimming took 2 bases from V and 2 from J; bases not matched to a gene: 3. There are 15 residues in the CDR3. Germline V gives CDR1 SGDLS, CDR2 YYNGEE.

The chain joins TRBV27 to TRBJ2-7, with D perhaps TRBD1 (6 bases). The CDR3 is made up of 14 amino acids. Germline values: CDR1 MNHEY, CDR2 SMNVEV (reference sequence). V lost 3 bases and J lost 0, with 9 bases in between. The chain's CDR3 is CASSFGTSSYEQYF. The CDR3 DNA follows: TGTGCCAGCAGTTTCGGGACAAGCTCCTACGAGCAGTACTTC.

The J gene is TRBJ2-3, the V gene TRBV10-3; D is unclear. There are 16 residues in the CDR3. Germline V gene sequence: CDR1 ENHRY, CDR2 SYGVKD. Trimming removed 4 bases at V and 0 bases at J, with 14 bases between. The CDR3 DNA is TGTGCCATCAGTGGTCACTACGACCGGAGCACAGATACGCAGTATTTT. Translated, it gives CAISGHYDRSTDTQYF.

Points on this clone: The sample contains more than one DNA sequence encoding this CDR3. The gene calls are TRBV28 and TRBJ2-7; D remains ambiguous. V dropped 5 bases and J dropped 0 bases, with 8 bases sitting between them. The CDR3 has 13 residues. Germline V gene sequence: CDR1 MDHEN, CDR2 SYDVKM. The CDR3, as DNA: TGTGCCAGCAGTCTCAGGTCCTCCTACGAGCAGTACTTC. This codes for CASSLRSSYEQYF. The whole variable domain, filled in from reference TRBV28 and TRBJ2-7, reads DVKVTQSSRYLVKRTGEKVFLECVQDMDHENMFWYRQDPGLGLRLIYFSYDVKMKEKGDIPEGYSVSREKKERFSLILESASTNQTSMYLCASSLRSSYEQYFGPGTRLTVT.

This rearrangement joins TRBV6-5 to TRBJ1-1, with D possibly matching TRBD1 (5 bases). Deletions cut 0 bases from V and 4 bases from J, with 15 bases between. Germline V gene data show CDR1 as MNHEY and CDR2 as SVGAGI. CDR3 size: 16 residues. CDR3 in DNA: TGTGCCAGCAGTTACTCGATAGGGGTAATGGCCACTGAAGCTTTCTTT. Protein sequence: CASSYSIGVMATEAFF.

Only a few counts were recorded for this clone. J is TRBJ2-5 and V is TRBV29-1; a weak D match, TRBD2 (5 bases). The V end lost 4 bases, the J end lost 5 bases, and 17 bases lay between the germline ends. The CDR3 spans 14 residues. Germline V gene data show CDR1 as SQVTM and CDR2 as ANQGSEA. The CDR3 region is CSVARGLQTETQYF. The DNA of the CDR3 is TGCAGCGTTGCCCGAGGGCTTCAAACGGAGACCCAGTACTTC. The full variable domain, its missing parts supplied by reference TRBV29-1 and TRBJ2-5, is SAVISQKPSRDICQRGTSLTIQCQVDSQVTMMFWYRQQPGQSLTLIATANQGSEATYESGFVIDKFPISRPNLTFSTLTVSNMSPEDSSIYLCSVARGLQTETQYFGPGTRLLVL.

This rearrangement joins TRBV18 to TRBJ2-5; 7 bases match TRBD2. The CDR3 totals 17 residues. CDR1 and CDR2 (germline): KGHSH, LQKENI. The ends lost 0 bases at V and 1 base at J; junction bases unmatched: 8. The CDR3 region has the DNA TGTGCCAGCTCACCACCGGTGGTAGCGGGTTTCCAAGAGACCCAGTACTTC. It yields the protein CASSPPVVAGFQETQYF. The variable domain in full, completed from reference TRBV18 and TRBJ2-5, reads NAGVMQNPRHLVRRRGQEARLRCSPMKGHSHVYWYRQLPEEGLKFMVYLQKENIIDESGMPKERFSAEFPKEGPSILRIQQVVRGDSAAYFCASSPPVVAGFQETQYFGPGTRLLVL.

This clone occurred a few times. The chain is built from TRBV4-2 and TRBJ2-6, with 12 nucleotides matching TRBD2. V dropped 4 bases and J dropped 2; count of bases not matched to a gene: 9. CDR1 is LGHNA and CDR2 is YNFKEQ in the germline V gene. The CDR3 consists of 19 residues. The CDR3 region has the DNA TGTGCCAGCAGCCCTAAAGCCCTAGCGGGAGGGCCTGGGGCCAACGTCCTGACTTTC. This codes for CASSPKALAGGPGANVLTF.

To note about this clone: An end of the junction does not agree with germline; a read error may underlie this. The same CDR3 is also encoded by other DNA sequences in this sample. The genes are TRBV7-3 and TRBJ1-1, with TRBD1 as a possible D gene (5 bases). Germline V gene lookup returns CDR1 SGHTA and CDR2 FQGTGA. CDR3 length equals 13 residues. The CDR3 DNA reads as TGTGCCAGCACCAGCCCGGGTGGGACTGAAGCCTTCTTT. Translation gives CASTSPGGTEAFF.

The chain uses TRBV18 and TRBJ2-1, with 9 bases lining up with TRBD2. The ends lost 5 bases at V and 4 bases at J; junction bases unmatched: 6. The CDR3 totals 15 residues. The germline V gene encodes CDR1 KGHSH and CDR2 LQKENI. In DNA, the CDR3 is TGTGCCAGCTCATGGACTAGCGTCGTGTACAATGAGCAGTTCTTC. Its protein product is CASSWTSVVYNEQFF.

V usage is TRBV4-3 and J usage is TRBJ2-7; 7 nucleotides match TRBD1. The germline V gene encodes CDR1 LGHNA and CDR2 YSLEER. V lost 2 bases, J lost 2 bases, and 6 bases stayed unmatched. The CDR3 loop spans 15 amino acids. The CDR3 DNA is TGCGCCAGCAGCCAACTTACAGGGGTCACCTACGAGCAGTACTTC. Residues: CASSQLTGVTYEQYF.

The V gene is TRBV9, the J gene TRBJ1-3, with 7 bases that match TRBD1. V gave up 0 bases and J gave up 2 bases; unmatched junction bases: 11. Germline CDR1 is SGDLS and CDR2 is YYNGEE. The CDR3 has 18 amino acids. The CDR3 protein is CASSVGQGGLLTGNTIYF. CDR3 DNA: TGTGCCAGCAGCGTAGGCCAGGGGGGCCTCCTCACTGGAAACACCATATATTTT.

This clone came up a few times. This chain uses TRBV5-1 with TRBJ2-7; the match to TRBD1 covers 9 bases. Unmatched junction bases numbered 3, after V lost 5 bases and J lost 3 bases. CDR1 SGHRS and CDR2 YFSETQ come from the germline V gene. There are 13 residues in the CDR3. CDR3 loop: CASREGQGYEQYF. DNA for the CDR3: TGCGCCAGCAGGGAGGGACAGGGCTACGAGCAGTACTTC.

V is TRBV11-2 and J is TRBJ2-4; 9 bases line up with TRBD2. Looked up from germline, CDR1 is SGHAT and CDR2 is FQNNGV. The CDR3 contains 15 residues. The V and J ends lost 7 bases and 6 bases, in that order; junction bases with no gene match: 10. CDR3 protein: CASKSGLAGPNIQYF. The DNA of the CDR3 is TGTGCCAGCAAAAGCGGGCTAGCGGGACCAAACATTCAGTACTTC.